The rows below give T cell receptor beta chains drawn from one sample of a study of CD8+ T cells in alopecia areata. Assay used: immunoSEQ multiplex PCR; TCRdb lists only in-frame clones, some missing. The sample lists approximately 200,000 clones; roughly three fifths were seen once. This sample comprised CD4+ T cells sorted from blood, obtained at week 4, from a patient treated with tofacitinib. The receptors derive from a human donor with alopecia areata. Each CDR3 is given with its conserved first and last residue. The D gene is left open where the match is weak. Clone size is given for some rows only: seen once, a few or many times, or a class if the clone is expanded.

14	TRBV27	TRBJ1-6	NA	NA	TGTGCCAGCAGGTCAAACATTAGGAATTCACCCCTCCACTTT	CASRSNIRNSPLHF
15	TRBV7-2	TRBJ2-7	NA	TRBD1	TGTGCCAGCAGCTTCCCCGGACAGGGCGTCTACGAGCAGTACTTC	CASSFPGQGVYEQYF
15	TRBV5-1	TRBJ2-1	NA	NA	TGCGCCAGCAGCTTGTGGGACATTAGGGACAATGAGCAGTTCTTC	CASSLWDIRDNEQFF
14	TRBV29-1	TRBJ2-3	NA	NA	TGCAGCGTTCTTAGTCGGAGGGGCACAGATACGCAGTATTTT	CSVLSRRGTDTQYF
13	TRBV29-1	TRBJ2-2	NA	NA	TGCAGCGTCTGGCGACGGAGCACCGGGGAGCTGTTTTTT	CSVWRRSTGELFF
11	TRBV7-9	TRBJ1-1	many	NA	TGTGCCAGTCAGGAGAACACTGAAGCTTTCTTT	CASQENTEAFF
14	TRBV28	TRBJ1-5	NA	TRBD1	TGTGCCAGCAGCCTGGACAGGCTTGATCAGCCCCAGCATTTT	CASSLDRLDQPQHF
15	TRBV5-6	TRBJ1-2	once	TRBD1	TGTGCCAGCAGCTTATTAGGACGGACAGGGGAGAGCTACACCTTC	CASSLLGRTGESYTF
12	TRBV30	TRBJ2-3	once	NA	TGTGCCTGGAGGGCGACTCCAGATACGCAGTATTTT	CAWRATPDTQYF
13	TRBV5-4	TRBJ1-2	few	TRBD1	TGTGCCAGCAGCTTGGACAGGGGCTATGGCTACACCTTC	CASSLDRGYGYTF
14	TRBV18	TRBJ1-5	NA	NA	TGTGCCAGCTCACCCGGGACACGAAATCAGCCCCAGCATTTT	CASSPGTRNQPQHF
14	TRBV29-1	TRBJ1-2	few	TRBD1	TGCAGCGTTAACCCCCCGACAGGGAGCTATGGCTACACCTTC	CSVNPPTGSYGYTF
13	TRBV18	TRBJ1-2	NA	NA	TGTGCCAGCTCACCAATAGACAACTATGGCTACACCTTC	CASSPIDNYGYTF